This T cell receptor beta chain was sequenced during a study of T cells in Graves' hyperthyroidism and ophthalmopathy. TCR beta CDR3 regions were amplified from RNA transcripts. The HTBI set primed first-round TCR CDR3 RT-PCR. One entry per CDR3 protein, called by TCRdb with MiXCR from the multiplex PCR reads. Of 360,000 or so distinct CDR3 sequences listed, around a sixth are singletons. This clonotype was seen repeatedly, ten times or more. CDR3 size: 13 residues. The V gene's germline CDR1 is MDHEN and CDR2 SYDVKM. V lost 5 bases to trimming and J lost 1 base, with 8 bases between them. The chain links TRBV28 to TRBJ1-1; D is unclear. The source material was blood. This sequence was found in a woman aged 40 to 50 with Graves' ophthalmopathy. The CDR3: CASSHRRNTEAFF. In DNA form, the CDR3 reads TGTGCCAGCAGTCACAGACGGAACACTGAAGCTTTCTTT.